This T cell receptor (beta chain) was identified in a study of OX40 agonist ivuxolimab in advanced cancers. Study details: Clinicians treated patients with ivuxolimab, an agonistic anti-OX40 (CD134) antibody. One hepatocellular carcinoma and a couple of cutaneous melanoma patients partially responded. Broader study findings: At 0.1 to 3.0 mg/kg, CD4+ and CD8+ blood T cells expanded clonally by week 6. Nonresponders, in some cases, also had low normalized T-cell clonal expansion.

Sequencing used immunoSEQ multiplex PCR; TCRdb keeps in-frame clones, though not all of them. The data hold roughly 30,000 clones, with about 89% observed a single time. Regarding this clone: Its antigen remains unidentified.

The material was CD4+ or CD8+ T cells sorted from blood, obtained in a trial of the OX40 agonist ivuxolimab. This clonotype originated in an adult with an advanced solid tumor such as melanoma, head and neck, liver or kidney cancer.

CDR3 nucleotide sequence: TGCAGCGGGACGGGACTAGCGGGAGGGCCGCAAGATACGCAGTATTTT. Translation gives CSGTGLAGGPQDTQYF. V is TRBV29-1 and J is TRBJ2-3; 16 positions match TRBD2. CDR1 is SQVTM and CDR2 is ANQGSEA in the germline V gene. V lost 7 bases, J lost 5 bases, and 9 bases stayed unmatched. The CDR3 is made up of 16 amino acids.